Listed below are T cell receptor beta chains from one sample, sequenced in a study of identical twins. Each CDR3 protein gets one entry after TCRdb re-called the 5' RACE reads with MiXCR. The table shows roughly 720,000 distinct CDR3 sequences, with 15% to 20% occurring only once. The sample was also linked to a second study, of T cells expressing NK-cell markers.

Source material: PBMCs. The receptors stem from a woman under 30 in good health. Both conserved end residues are part of each CDR3. D genes are given only for firm matches. Clone size is not always given. Where it is, it says once, few, many or a class for expanded clones.

TGCAGTGCTAGAGATTCAGGCGACGGCTACACCTTC,CSARDSGDGYTF,few,TRBJ1-2,TRBV20-1,NA
TGCAGTGCTAGACGGGCCTCGGCAGGCGGGTCCTACGAGCAGTACTTC,CSARRASAGGSYEQYF,NA,TRBJ2-7,TRBV20-1,NA
TGTGCCATCAATTCGGGACAGTTAATCTATGGCTTCACCTTC,CAINSGQLIYGFTF,NA,TRBJ1-2,TRBV10-3,TRBD1
TGTGCCATCAGTGACGGGGGGCGCGGCTATGGCTACACCTTC,CAISDGGRGYGYTF,few,TRBJ1-2,TRBV10-3,NA
TGCGCCAGCAGCTTCGGGACTGGGGCCAACGTCCTGACTTTC,CASSFGTGANVLTF,few,TRBJ2-6,TRBV5-1,NA
TGCAGTGCTAGAGTAGCGGGAGGGCCAAACGAGCAGTACTTC,CSARVAGGPNEQYF,NA,TRBJ2-7,TRBV20-1,TRBD2
TGCAGTGCTGGCCCTCGGCCCAATTCACCCCTCCACTTT,CSAGPRPNSPLHF,NA,TRBJ1-6,TRBV20-1,NA
TGTGCCGGAAGACAGGTGGAGAACACTGAAGCTTTCTTT,CAGRQVENTEAFF,many,TRBJ1-1,TRBV7-9,NA
TGCAGTGCTAGAGTAGGGTTTGACACTGAAGCTTTCTTT,CSARVGFDTEAFF,few,TRBJ1-1,TRBV20-1,NA
TGTGCCAGCAGTCGACAGGCAACTAATGAAAAACTGTTTTTT,CASSRQATNEKLFF,few,TRBJ1-4,TRBV12-3/TRBV12-4,NA
TGTGCCAGCAGCTTAGATTCAGCAGGGGCGGCGGCGGGGCAGTACTTC,CASSLDSAGAAAGQYF,few,TRBJ2-7,TRBV11-2,NA
TGTGCCAGCAGCTTTAGGGACAGACTCACAGATACGCAGTATTTT,CASSFRDRLTDTQYF,NA,TRBJ2-3,TRBV5-8,TRBD1
TGCGCCAGCAGCCACACGGGGGTAGCCAAAAACATTCAGTACTTC,CASSHTGVAKNIQYF,NA,TRBJ2-4,TRBV4-1,NA
TGTGCCACCAGCAGACCCCGGGACAGGGGATTTGTAGAGACCCAGTACTTC,CATSRPRDRGFVETQYF,NA,TRBJ2-5,TRBV15,TRBD1
TGTGCCAGCAGCGTAAACAGGATGAACACTGAAGCTTTCTTT,CASSVNRMNTEAFF,few,TRBJ1-1,TRBV9,NA
TGTGCCAGCAGTTTAGGACAGCTTGAAGCTTTCTTT,CASSLGQLEAFF,few,TRBJ1-1,TRBV12-3/TRBV12-4,NA
TGCGCCAGCAGGGACAGTAGCTCCTACAATGAGCAGTTCTTC,CASRDSSSYNEQFF,NA,TRBJ2-1,TRBV5-1,NA
TGTGCCAGCACCCCATTGAGGGTTATTGAGAGGGGGTACAATGAGCAGTTCTTC,CASTPLRVIERGYNEQFF,NA,TRBJ2-1,TRBV28,NA
TGTGCCAGCAGCTCAGGACAGCTCGGTTTCTTCACTGAAGCTTTCTTT,CASSSGQLGFFTEAFF,NA,TRBJ1-1,TRBV7-3,NA
TGTGCCACCAGTGATAGTGCCCTTGGGGGCAATGAGCAGTTCTTC,CATSDSALGGNEQFF,few,TRBJ2-1,TRBV24-1,NA
TGCAGCGTTGAACGGGACAGGGGATCCTACGAGCAGTACTTC,CSVERDRGSYEQYF,NA,TRBJ2-7,TRBV29-1,TRBD1
TGTGCCAGCAGCCCCTTAGGAAGGTGGCAGTACTTC,CASSPLGRWQYF,few,TRBJ2-7,TRBV12-3/TRBV12-4,NA
TGCAGTGCTGGGGGACAAATCCCGGACGAGCAGTACTTC,CSAGGQIPDEQYF,few,TRBJ2-7,TRBV20-1,NA
TGTGCCAGCAGCCAAGATTACTGGACTAGCGCGGTGAATGAGCAGTTCTTC,CASSQDYWTSAVNEQFF,many,TRBJ2-1,TRBV3-1,TRBD2
TGCGCCAGCAGCCAAGTTAACCGTGGAGGCGATGAGCAGTTCTTC,CASSQVNRGGDEQFF,few,TRBJ2-1,TRBV4-3,NA